This record covers a single TCR beta chain. Its antigen is unidentified. Germline CDR1 is MNHEY and CDR2 is SVGEGT. The CDR3 extends over 13 amino acids. TRB cDNA was prepared as libraries by UMI-labeled 5' RACE. TCRdb reprocessed the 5' RACE reads and keeps a single row for each CDR3 protein, giving no DNA. The sample holds under 70,000 distinct CDR3 sequences. This specimen belongs to a study of CXCR3-negative and CXCR3-positive naive CD8 T cells. Study-wide points: More hydrophobic TRB CDR3s occurred in CXCR3-positive than in CXCR3-negative naive cells.

This receptor was taken from a human donor in good health. Some clones in this sample may be carry-over from other donors' samples. This chain links TRBV6-2 or TRBV6-3 with TRBJ2-7. Sequencing used naive CXCR3+ CD8+ T cells from blood. Subset specified: CD45RO-CCR7+CD27+CD95- naive CD8+ T cells expressing CXCR3 (TNR3+). This chain's CDR3 is CASSYGSRYEQYF.